The text below deals with one T cell receptor beta chain. The data belong to a study of blood T cell repertoires in COVID-19. About the research overall: Sample material is recorded as cDNA or gDNA derived from T cells, B-cell-depleted T cells, or PBMCs.

V shed 2 bases and J 4 bases; nucleotides not matched to a gene: 5. Germline lookup yields CDR1 SGDLS and CDR2 YYNGEE. This CDR3 has 15 residues. Assay used: immunoSEQ multiplex PCR; TCRdb lists only in-frame clones, some missing. The sample yields 90,000 to 110,000 clones, around four fifths seen once. The chain recombines TRBV9 with TRBJ1-5, with 8 bases fitting TRBD1. Sequenced material: peripheral blood. This clonotype originated in a woman aged 55-70 years with acute or convalescent COVID-19. The CDR3 is CASSVGQGGNQPQHF. The CDR3 DNA reads TGTGCCAGCAGCGTCGGACAGGGTGGAAATCAGCCCCAGCATTTT.